Sequencing of this T cell receptor (beta chain) was carried out in a study of T cell changes during pregnancy in multiple sclerosis. The trim removed 7 bases at V and 8 bases at J, leaving 2 bases unmatched. From germline, CDR1 is SNHLY and CDR2 FYNNEI. This CDR3 spans 12 amino acids. The table came from immunoSEQ multiplex PCR; TCRdb's copy has only in-frame clones and leaves some out. The sample carries about 40,000 clones, roughly 92% recorded once. The chain recombines TRBV2 with TRBJ2-1, with 10 bases aligning to TRBD2. The sample here was peripheral blood, taken before pregnancy. The TCR comes from a female donor with multiple sclerosis, enrolled in a pregnancy study. CDR3 region: CASILAGHEQFF. CDR3 sequence (DNA): TGTGCCAGCATACTAGCGGGGCATGAGCAGTTCTTC.